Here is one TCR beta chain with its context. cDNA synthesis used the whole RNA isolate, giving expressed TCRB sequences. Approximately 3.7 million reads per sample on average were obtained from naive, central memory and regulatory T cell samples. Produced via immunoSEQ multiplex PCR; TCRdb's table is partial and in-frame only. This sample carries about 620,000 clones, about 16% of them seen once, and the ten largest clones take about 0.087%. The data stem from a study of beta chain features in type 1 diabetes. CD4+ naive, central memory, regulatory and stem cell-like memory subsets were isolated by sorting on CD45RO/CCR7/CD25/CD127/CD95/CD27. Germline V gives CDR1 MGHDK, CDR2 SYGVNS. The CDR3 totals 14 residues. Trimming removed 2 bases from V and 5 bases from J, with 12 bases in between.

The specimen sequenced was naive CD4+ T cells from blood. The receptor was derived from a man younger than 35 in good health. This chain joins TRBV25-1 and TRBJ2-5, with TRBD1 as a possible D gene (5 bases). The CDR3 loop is CASSEPGKAETQYF. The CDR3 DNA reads TGTGCCAGCAGTGAACCAGGGAAGGCGGAGACCCAGTACTTC. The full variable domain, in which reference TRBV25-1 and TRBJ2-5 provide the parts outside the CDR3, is EADIYQTPRYLVIGTGKKITLECSQTMGHDKMYWYQQDPGMELHLIHYSYGVNSTEKGDLSSESTVSRIRTEHFPLTLESARPSHTSQYLCASSEPGKAETQYFGPGTRLLVL.